This T cell receptor beta chain comes out of a study of CD8 T cells in Susac syndrome. CD8+ and CD4+ T cells taken from blood had their TCR beta sequenced. Reverse transcription of roughly 0.5 to 1 ug RNA used random hexamers. MiXCR, run by TCRdb on the immunoSEQ multiplex PCR reads, gives a single entry per CDR3 protein. Of 150,000 to 200,000 distinct CDR3 sequences in the sample, roughly 95% were seen once. This clonotype was sampled from a human donor with multiple sclerosis. The specimen was CD4+ T cells from PBMCs.

The chain's CDR3 is CASSLQGTDYGYTF. Written as DNA, the CDR3 is TGTGCCAGCAGCTTGCAGGGGACCGACTATGGCTACACCTTC. This chain joins TRBV7-3 and TRBJ1-2, with D perhaps matching TRBD1 (6 bases). Germline V gives CDR1 SGHTA, CDR2 FQGTGA. This CDR3 spans 14 amino acids. With 3 bases removed from V and 3 bases from J, the gap between germline ends came to 11 bases.